This is a list of T cell receptor beta chains from one sample in a study of spatial heterogeneity in lung cancer. TCRdb fed the 5' RACE reads into MiXCR, producing one record per CDR3 protein. There are around 29,000 distinct CDR3 sequences in the sample; over 9.5% occur only once, and approximately 26% lies in the top ten. This sample comprised PBMCs, obtained at follow-up. The receptor source for this set is a female donor with early-stage non-small cell lung cancer. Each CDR3 is given with its conserved first and last residue. The D gene is left open where the match is weak. The size entry is marked missing in some rows and otherwise reads once, few, many or a size class.

>-|many|TRBV5-6|TRBJ1-1
CASSFGGTEGTEAFF
TGTGCCAGCAGCTTTGGTGGGACGGAGGGCACTGAAGCTTTCTTT
>TRBD1|few|TRBV20-1|TRBJ2-3
CSASRPYRGDTQYF
TGCAGTGCTAGCCGACCCTACAGGGGAGATACGCAGTATTTT
>TRBD1|few|TRBV9|TRBJ1-2
CASSSRQGGSYGYTF
TGTGCCAGCAGCTCAAGACAGGGCGGCAGCTATGGCTACACCTTC
>TRBD2|-|TRBV12-3/TRBV12-4|TRBJ2-3
CASSRERGSTDTQYF
TGTGCCAGCAGTAGGGAGCGGGGGAGCACAGATACGCAGTATTTT
>TRBD2|many|TRBV9|TRBJ2-5
CASSPGLAGPQETQYF
TGTGCCAGCAGCCCTGGACTAGCGGGGCCGCAAGAGACCCAGTACTTC
>-|few|TRBV14|TRBJ2-7
CASSQDYEQYF
TGTGCCAGCAGCCAAGATTACGAGCAGTACTTC
>-|-|TRBV5-1|TRBJ1-1
CASSLIGGNTEAFF
TGCGCCAGCAGCTTGATCGGGGGGAACACTGAAGCTTTCTTT
>TRBD2|-|TRBV29-1|TRBJ2-2
CSVGTSGGLRSGELFF
TGCAGCGTTGGGACTAGCGGGGGACTCAGGTCCGGGGAGCTGTTTTTT
>TRBD1|many|TRBV14|TRBJ1-1
CASSRPGQGEAFF
TGTGCCAGCAGCCGACCGGGACAGGGTGAAGCTTTCTTT
>-|-|TRBV10-3|TRBJ2-2
CAIGVGTNTGELFF
TGTGCCATCGGCGTGGGCACGAACACCGGGGAGCTGTTTTTT
>-|few|TRBV19|TRBJ2-2
CASTGDTDRTGELFF
TGTGCCAGTACGGGGGACACGGATAGGACCGGGGAGCTGTTTTTT
>-|many|TRBV28|TRBJ2-1
CASRGTRPEQFF
TGTGCCAGCCGAGGGACGCGCCCCGAGCAGTTCTTC
>-|-|TRBV7-2|TRBJ2-1
CASARTPFEEQFF
TGTGCCAGCGCCAGGACCCCCTTCGAAGAGCAGTTCTTC
>TRBD1|few|TRBV28|TRBJ2-2
CASSLSYRGNTGELFF
TGTGCCAGCAGTTTAAGCTACAGGGGGAACACCGGGGAGCTGTTTTTT
>-|many|TRBV7-9|TRBJ1-6
CASSFDSESSYNSPLHF
TGTGCCAGCAGCTTCGACAGTGAGAGCTCCTATAATTCACCCCTCCACTTT
>-|few|TRBV28|TRBJ2-7
CASSFGRDSYEQYF
TGTGCCAGCAGTTTCGGGCGGGACTCCTACGAGCAGTACTTC
>TRBD1|few|TRBV29-1|TRBJ2-7
CSVGRGQGLYEQYF
TGCAGCGTTGGAAGGGGACAGGGTCTCTACGAGCAGTACTTC
>TRBD1|medium-sized|TRBV29-1|TRBJ2-5
CSVRAGGKETQYF
TGCAGCGTTCGGGCAGGGGGAAAAGAGACCCAGTACTTC
>-|-|TRBV20-1|TRBJ2-3
CSASGRTPQGTDTQYF
TGCAGTGCTAGCGGTAGGACCCCACAGGGCACAGATACGCAGTATTTT
>TRBD1|many|TRBV14|TRBJ1-6
CASSQGDRGPNSPLHF
TGTGCCAGCAGCCAAGGGGACAGGGGGCCCAATTCACCCCTCCACTTT
>TRBD1|-|TRBV5-6|TRBJ2-5
CASLPGTGIAKETQYF
TGTGCCAGCTTACCTGGGACAGGGATTGCGAAAGAGACCCAGTACTTC
>-|few|TRBV12-5|TRBJ2-2
CASGTNLGGELFF
TGTGCTAGTGGGACAAACTTGGGCGGGGAGCTGTTTTTT
>TRBD1|few|TRBV5-4|TRBJ2-7
CASSGYRGGEQYF
TGTGCCAGCAGCGGGTACAGGGGTGGGGAGCAGTACTTC
>TRBD1|many|TRBV7-8|TRBJ2-7
CASSRRTGWDEQYF
TGTGCCAGCAGCCGCCGGACAGGGTGGGACGAGCAGTACTTC
>-|many|TRBV3-1|TRBJ2-3
CASSQDRTDTQYF
TGTGCCAGCAGCCAAGATAGGACAGATACGCAGTATTTT
>-|many|TRBV28|TRBJ1-6
CASRVVEANSPLHF
TGTGCCAGCAGGGTTGTTGAGGCCAATTCACCCCTCCACTTT
>-|many|TRBV28|TRBJ1-2
CASSLSPRSFFGYTF
TGTGCCAGCAGTCTTTCGCCCCGAAGTTTTTTTGGCTACACCTTC
>-|many|TRBV4-3|TRBJ1-1
CASSQDHGGYTEAFF
TGCGCCAGCAGCCAAGATCATGGGGGATACACTGAAGCTTTCTTT
>TRBD1|many|TRBV27|TRBJ1-1
CASSWDRETEAFF
TGTGCCAGCAGTTGGGACAGAGAAACTGAAGCTTTCTTT
>-|many|TRBV10-3|TRBJ1-4
CAISERLVEKLFF
TGTGCCATCAGTGAGAGATTAGTGGAAAAACTGTTTTTT
>-|many|TRBV10-2|TRBJ2-1
CASSEIGHNEQFF
TGCGCCAGCAGTGAAATAGGACACAATGAGCAGTTCTTC
>-|-|TRBV7-8|TRBJ1-1
CASSLPGNTEAFF
TGTGCCAGCAGCCTACCAGGGAACACTGAAGCTTTCTTT
>-|-|TRBV28|TRBJ1-5
CASMWGDEQPQHF
TGTGCCAGCATGTGGGGGGACGAACAGCCCCAGCATTTT
>-|many|TRBV11-2|TRBJ1-3
CASSVYSGNTIYF
TGTGCCAGCAGCGTATACTCTGGAAACACCATATATTTT
>TRBD1|-|TRBV5-1|TRBJ1-5
CASSHRGGQPQHF
TGCGCCAGCAGCCACAGGGGAGGCCAGCCCCAGCATTTT
>-|many|TRBV5-1|TRBJ2-3
CASSLAPGLSTDTQYF
TGCGCCAGCAGCTTGGCACCGGGCCTCAGCACAGATACGCAGTATTTT
>-|-|TRBV6-2/TRBV6-3|TRBJ2-1
CASLSSYNEQFF
TGTGCCAGCCTGTCCTCCTACAATGAGCAGTTCTTC
>-|many|TRBV19|TRBJ2-1
CASSSHLGPYNEQFF
TGTGCCAGTAGTTCCCACTTGGGCCCCTACAATGAGCAGTTCTTC
>-|many|TRBV25-1|TRBJ2-3
CASSELTDTQYF
TGTGCCAGCAGTGAGCTCACAGATACGCAGTATTTT
>-|few|TRBV20-1|TRBJ1-1
CSARGARTEAFF
TGCAGTGCGAGGGGGGCGAGAACTGAAGCTTTCTTT
>TRBD1|few|TRBV5-6|TRBJ2-1
CASSRQGGGFNEQFF
TGTGCCAGCAGTCGGCAAGGGGGCGGGTTCAATGAGCAGTTCTTC
>-|-|TRBV7-7|TRBJ2-5
CASSLGSGETQYF
TGTGCTAGCAGCTTGGGCAGTGGGGAGACCCAGTACTTC
>TRBD1|few|TRBV6-6|TRBJ1-3
CASSYPEQGISGNTIYF
TGTGCCAGCAGTTACCCAGAACAGGGGATTTCTGGAAACACCATATATTTT
>-|few|TRBV6-2/TRBV6-3|TRBJ2-7
CASRPRQESYEQYF
TGTGCCAGCAGGCCCAGACAGGAGTCCTACGAGCAGTACTTC
>-|few|TRBV6-5|TRBJ2-5
CASSRADSRAQYF
TGTGCCAGCAGTAGAGCCGACAGCAGGGCCCAGTACTTC
>-|many|TRBV6-5|TRBJ1-1
CASSSLLGTEAFF
TGTGCCAGCAGTTCCTTATTGGGAACTGAAGCTTTCTTT
>-|-|TRBV9|TRBJ2-5
CASSVEAAETQYF
TGTGCCAGCAGCGTAGAGGCAGCAGAGACCCAGTACTTC
>TRBD1|once|TRBV7-9|TRBJ2-1
CASSLAGTGGHEQFF
TGTGCCAGCAGCTTGGCCGGGACAGGGGGCCATGAGCAGTTCTTC